The sequence of this T cell receptor beta chain was determined in a study of graft-versus-host responses after intestinal transplantation. On the study more broadly: All recipients were transplanted with multivisceral, liver-intestinal, or isolated intestinal grafts.

Study conclusions and caveats: Allografts of one patient group, those with graft-donor T cell macrochimerism, had high graft-versus-host to host-versus-graft clonal ratios.

Here immunoSEQ multiplex PCR was the method, and the copy in TCRdb shows in-frame clones only, minus some. There are over 40,000 clones in the sample; about 93% occur only once, and approximately 6% lies in the top ten. This clone has only a few counts. Its antigen is currently unknown. This CDR3 has 12 amino acids. Trimming took 11 bases from V and 1 from J; bases not matched to a gene: 5. Germline loops: CDR1 SEHNR, CDR2 FQNEAQ (reference sequence). The sample in question was PBMCs, obtained around 820 days after a first intestinal transplant, on the day of a second. The TCR originated in a human patient who received an intestinal transplant, so some T cells may come from the graft donor. The chain recombines TRBV7-9 with TRBJ2-7; 7 bases agree with TRBD2. The CDR3 DNA sequence: TGTGCCGGCGGGAGTACTTCCTACGAGCAGTACTTC. It yields the protein CAGGSTSYEQYF.